This TCR beta chain came from a study of cytomegalovirus exposure and HLA in healthy donors. Study-wide points: In a later analysis, TCR beta V- and J-gene trimming showed a link to a missense DCLRE1C variant. A later look showed TCR association rates differing by HLA locus, highest for DRB1 and lowest for HLA-C. In a later analysis, donors in an Asian-associated ancestry cluster reportedly had fewer N-insertions in productive TCRs than the cohort mean. Some V segments, TRBV6-2 and TRBV6-3 among them, were indistinguishable and were therefore excluded.

PCR was performed using 60 Vbeta and 13 Jbeta primers. Libraries were prepared by immunoSEQ multiplex PCR; TCRdb keeps only in-frame clonotypes and omits some of them. The table lists 55,000 to 80,000 clones, roughly four fifths of them singletons. The V and J ends lost 7 bases and 5 bases respectively, with 14 bases between them. The CDR3 has 14 residues. CDR1 and CDR2 from the germline V gene are MDHEN and SYDVKM. Of note for this clone: Antigen: not known.

V usage is TRBV28 and J usage is TRBJ2-2, with a tentative D call TRBD2 (6 bases). The TCR comes from a woman in her 30s in good health and CMV-seropositive. The specimen sequenced was PBMCs. The CDR3 loop reads CASNEGGKTGELFF. As DNA, the CDR3 is TGTGCCAGCAACGAGGGAGGAAAGACCGGGGAGCTGTTTTTT.